This is a list of T cell receptor beta chains from one sample in a study of T-cell memory formation after mild COVID-19. TCRdb independently ran MiXCR on the 5' RACE reads; one entry per CDR3 protein. Seen here are some 120,000 distinct CDR3 sequences, approximately 5.9% observed once, and the top ten hold 2% to 2.5%. Sequenced: PBMCs or a T cell subset sorted from them (not recorded which). These receptors were obtained from an adult woman who had mild COVID-19 (a few samples of this study predate the infection). Cell type and time point are not known. Both conserved end residues are part of each CDR3.

TRBJ1-1,14,TRBV10-3,CAISLSTVNTEAFF
TRBJ2-3,14,TRBV12-3/TRBV12-4,CASSFAQRGGTQYF
TRBJ1-5,12,TRBV7-2,CASSLLSRPQHF
TRBJ2-7,14,TRBV5-1,CASSFSPGAGEQYF
TRBJ1-5,15,TRBV20-1,CSAEAPGQNLRGQHF
TRBJ2-7,16,TRBV5-1,CASSSTEGVLTGEQYF
TRBJ1-1,14,TRBV7-2,CASSYLLGGESAFF
TRBJ2-3,15,TRBV6-2/TRBV6-3,CASSLKFYGGDTQYF
TRBJ2-7,13,TRBV6-6,CASRPGGAYEQYF
TRBJ2-2,16,TRBV19,CASTQTASVYTGELFF
TRBJ1-2,15,TRBV6-1,CASTNRLRGDHGYTF
TRBJ1-2,14,TRBV7-2,CASSQQGGSYGYTF
TRBJ1-5,13,TRBV10-3,CAISRTGNQPQHF
TRBJ2-3,16,TRBV24-1,CATSDRRTSGTDTQYF
TRBJ2-3,13,TRBV11-2,CASSPGEADTQYF
TRBJ2-3,18,TRBV20-1,CSASGTSGRAERADTQYF
TRBJ2-7,14,TRBV28,CASSQRQATYEQYF
TRBJ2-5,17,TRBV6-6,CASSYNRAGPYQETQYF
TRBJ1-2,10,TRBV12-3/TRBV12-4,CASSPHFYTF
TRBJ2-2,16,TRBV3-1,CASSQGLTRNTGELFF
TRBJ1-1,13,TRBV29-1,CSADGQMNTEAFF
TRBJ1-1,14,TRBV7-2,CASSFGLENTEAFF
TRBJ2-5,20,TRBV5-6,CASSLVAGQGSGGARETQYF
TRBJ2-3,14,TRBV20-1,CSARASGRPDTQYF
TRBJ1-2,14,TRBV6-5,CASSYSTGINGYTF
TRBJ2-7,14,TRBV29-1,CSATLPGRFIEQYF
TRBJ1-2,13,TRBV5-1,CASSSGQVYGYTF
TRBJ2-4,14,TRBV12-3/TRBV12-4,CASSHNSPQNLQYF
TRBJ2-1,15,TRBV5-1,CASSLEGSSYNEQFF
TRBJ1-2,16,TRBV2,CASSEVVGRANYGYTF
TRBJ2-3,16,TRBV12-3/TRBV12-4,CASSLGLAGFPDTQYF
TRBJ2-2,17,TRBV29-1,CSVAGGRAKRATGELFF
TRBJ2-2,16,TRBV24-1,CATSDLYRENTGELFF
TRBJ2-1,13,TRBV18,CASSSTGTNEQFF
TRBJ2-5,13,TRBV20-1,CSASSLEGETQYF
TRBJ2-5,17,TRBV5-5,CASSLWGTGDRLETQYF
TRBJ2-4,17,TRBV7-8,CASSLTGTPRGKNIQYF
TRBJ1-3,13,TRBV7-9,CASSLSSGNTIYF
TRBJ2-7,16,TRBV11-2,CASSPGTGDWSYEQYF
TRBJ2-5,13,TRBV5-1,CASSTGQQETQYF
TRBJ1-1,13,TRBV30,CAWTRQGFTEAFF
TRBJ2-5,17,TRBV15,CATSRYGTSGKAETQYF
TRBJ2-7,13,TRBV7-8,CASSFGQVSEQYF
TRBJ2-1,16,TRBV7-8,CASRLNPGRTVNEQFF
TRBJ2-5,11,TRBV29-1,CSVESLETQYF
TRBJ2-5,16,TRBV5-1,CASSPFGGARLETQYF
TRBJ2-7,13,TRBV7-9,CASSFIYGSEQYF
TRBJ2-7,14,TRBV5-1,CASSLNAVAYEQYF